This T cell receptor beta chain was profiled in a study of cytomegalovirus exposure and HLA in healthy donors. The primer mix had 60 Vbeta and 13 Jbeta primers. Libraries were prepared by immunoSEQ multiplex PCR; TCRdb keeps only in-frame clonotypes and omits some of them. The repertoire includes fewer than 250,000 clones, roughly 90% of them detected once, and about 1.1% sits in the top ten. Trimming removed 1 base at V and 8 bases at J, with 14 bases between. Looked up from germline, CDR1 is MNHEY and CDR2 is SVGAGI. The CDR3 sequence is 14 residues long. This clone was recorded once. What was sequenced was PBMCs. This chain links TRBV6-5 with TRBJ1-2; D is unclear. The TCR was taken from a boy aged 2 to 10 in good health and CMV-seronegative. The CDR3 DNA is TGTGCCAGCAGTTACTGGCAGTCCGCGGGGGGCTACACCTTC. Translation: CASSYWQSAGGYTF.